This is a list of T cell receptor beta chains from one sample in a study of cytomegalovirus exposure and HLA in healthy donors. The protocol was immunoSEQ multiplex PCR, while the TCRdb copy is restricted to in-frame clones and leaves out a portion. The sample lists 100,000 or so clones, around 86% seen once, with approximately 7.2% in the top ten. The sequencing input was PBMCs. These receptors were collected from a man younger than 45 in good health and CMV-seropositive. The CDR3 runs from the conserved cysteine through the conserved F or W. D genes are given only for firm matches. Rows may omit the clone size; those that give it use once, few, many or a size class.

TRBJ1-2 | - | - | TRBV27 | CASSNRGSYGYTF | TGTGCCAGCAGCAATCGTGGCAGCTATGGCTACACCTTC
TRBJ1-5 | TRBD1 | - | TRBV19 | CASNTPGTGNQPQHF | TGTGCCAGTAACACTCCCGGGACAGGCAATCAGCCCCAGCATTTT
TRBJ2-3 | - | - | TRBV2 | CASSEASRGGPSTDTQYF | TGTGCCAGCAGTGAAGCCAGTAGAGGGGGACCTTCCACAGATACGCAGTATTTT
TRBJ2-2 | TRBD2 | - | TRBV28 | CASSPGLAGAGELFF | TGTGCCAGCAGCCCTGGACTAGCCGGGGCCGGGGAGCTGTTTTTT
TRBJ1-4 | - | - | TRBV30 | CAWTRGRTNEKLFF | TGTGCCTGGACTAGGGGCAGAACTAATGAAAAACTGTTTTTT
TRBJ2-7 | - | - | TRBV27 | CARRRGNYEQYF | TGTGCCAGGCGGCGCGGTAACTACGAGCAGTACTTC
TRBJ1-6 | - | - | TRBV18 | CASSPIRVYNSPLHF | TGTGCCAGCTCACCAATCAGGGTCTATAATTCACCCCTCCACTTT
TRBJ1-1 | - | - | TRBV13 | CASSTDTNTEAFF | TGTGCCAGCAGCACGGACACAAACACTGAAGCTTTCTTT
TRBJ2-7 | TRBD2 | - | TRBV7-2 | CASSLTLLAGFTEQYF | TGTGCCAGCAGCTTAACCTTACTAGCGGGGTTTACCGAGCAGTACTTC
TRBJ1-2 | - | - | TRBV7-8 | CASSADRIYGYTF | TGTGCCAGCAGCGCCGACAGGATCTATGGCTACACCTTC
TRBJ2-1 | - | - | TRBV12-5 | CASGLLYSSRGRGNEQFF | TGTGCTAGTGGTTTGTTGTACTCCTCCAGGGGCCGCGGTAATGAGCAGTTCTTC
TRBJ1-1 | - | - | TRBV5-1 | CATYTGPGTEAFF | TGCGCCACTTATACAGGGCCCGGCACTGAAGCTTTCTTT
TRBJ2-7 | TRBD1 | - | TRBV5-1 | CASSVDRANEQYF | TGCGCCAGCAGCGTGGACAGGGCCAACGAGCAGTACTTC
TRBJ2-2 | - | - | TRBV10-1 | CASSELAAGELFF | TGCGCCAGCAGTGAGTTGGCGGCCGGGGAGCTGTTTTTT
TRBJ1-2 | TRBD1 | few | TRBV7-2 | CASTSDRIYGYTF | TGTGCCAGCACCTCGGACAGGATCTATGGCTACACCTTC
TRBJ2-7 | TRBD1 | - | TRBV5-6 | CASSFDRAGEQYF | TGTGCCAGCAGCTTCGACAGGGCGGGCGAGCAGTACTTC
TRBJ2-7 | TRBD1 | - | TRBV29-1 | CSVSGQNHEQYF | TGCAGCGTTTCGGGACAGAACCACGAGCAGTACTTC
TRBJ1-2 | TRBD1 | - | TRBV7-2 | CASSSQPVQGANYGYTF | TGTGCCAGCAGCTCTCAACCCGTTCAGGGGGCTAACTATGGCTACACCTTC
TRBJ1-5 | - | - | TRBV10-3 | CAISPQANQPQHF | TGTGCCATCAGTCCACAGGCGAATCAGCCCCAGCATTTT
TRBJ2-1 | TRBD2 | - | TRBV15 | CATSDSGGINEQFF | TGTGCCACCAGCGATAGCGGGGGGATCAATGAGCAGTTCTTC
TRBJ2-3 | - | few | TRBV15 | CATSRVGGTDTQYF | TGTGCCACCAGCAGAGTCGGGGGCACAGATACGCAGTATTTT
TRBJ1-1 | - | - | TRBV6-1 | CASSEPRVSTEAFF | TGTGCCAGCAGTGAACCCAGGGTTTCCACTGAAGCTTTCTTT
TRBJ2-2 | TRBD2 | - | TRBV6-5 | CASSPREGHGELFF | TGTGCCAGCAGTCCGAGGGAGGGTCACGGGGAGCTGTTTTTT
TRBJ2-2 | - | - | TRBV4-3 | CASSQVAGAVNTGELFF | TGCGCCAGCAGCCAAGTGGCGGGGGCAGTTAACACCGGGGAGCTGTTTTTT
TRBJ2-7 | - | - | TRBV2 | CASRGDTYEQYF | TGTGCCAGCAGGGGAGACACCTACGAGCAGTACTTC
TRBJ2-5 | - | - | TRBV28 | CASSLAEYQETQYF | TGTGCCAGCAGTTTAGCCGAGTACCAAGAGACCCAGTACTTC
TRBJ2-2 | - | few | TRBV2 | CASSELGAHTGELFF | TGTGCCAGCAGTGAGTTGGGGGCACACACCGGGGAGCTGTTTTTT
TRBJ1-1 | - | - | TRBV5-1 | CASSSSGGAEAFF | TGCGCCAGCAGCTCCTCGGGAGGGGCTGAAGCTTTCTTT
TRBJ2-5 | - | few | TRBV5-1 | CASSLGAGETQYF | TGCGCCAGCAGCTTGGGGGCAGGGGAGACCCAGTACTTC
TRBJ2-5 | TRBD2 | - | TRBV7-9 | CASSGSGGAGETQYF | TGTGCCAGCAGCGGGAGCGGGGGGGCCGGGGAGACCCAGTACTTC
TRBJ2-6 | TRBD1 | - | TRBV5-4 | CASSLYRGTGANVLTF | TGTGCCAGCAGCCTCTACAGGGGAACTGGGGCCAACGTCCTGACTTTC
TRBJ1-2 | - | - | TRBV6-5 | CASTHGEGYTF | TGTGCCAGCACCCACGGGGAAGGCTACACCTTC
TRBJ1-1 | - | once | TRBV19 | CASVTGNTEAFF | TGTGCCAGTGTGACAGGGAACACTGAAGCTTTCTTT